The rows below give T cell receptor beta chains drawn from one sample of a study of T cell responses to AZD1222 COVID-19 vaccine. Assay: immunoSEQ multiplex PCR; the TCRdb copy retains only in-frame clones and omits some. In the table there are about 130,000 clones, 80% to 90% of which are singletons. Specimen: peripheral blood, collected on day 0 of AZD1222 vaccination. The receptors originated from an adult in good health. Each CDR3 is given without its conserved first and last residue. The D gene is left open where the match is weak.

J: TRBJ2-6
V: TRBV9
D: TRBD1
CDR3: ASSPRQGRSGANVLT

J: TRBJ2-7
V: TRBV20-1
D: -
CDR3: SARMGYEQY

J: TRBJ2-2
V: TRBV6-4
D: -
CDR3: ASSDRDTGELF

J: TRBJ1-3
V: TRBV24-1
D: -
CDR3: ATSDSRGTGNTIY

J: TRBJ2-7
V: TRBV15
D: TRBD2
CDR3: ATSRLADYEQY

J: TRBJ2-7
V: TRBV3-1/TRBV3-2
D: TRBD2
CDR3: ASRPSGSRYEQY

J: TRBJ2-7
V: TRBV30
D: -
CDR3: AWTNRRPSYEQY

J: TRBJ1-4
V: TRBV15
D: -
CDR3: ATSRDSGHLTNEKLF

J: TRBJ2-7
V: TRBV7-8
D: -
CDR3: ASSLEVNIPYEQY

J: TRBJ1-6
V: TRBV5-1
D: TRBD1
CDR3: ASSSRDRDNSPLH

J: TRBJ2-3
V: TRBV6-5
D: -
CDR3: ASSGSDTQY

J: TRBJ1-2
V: TRBV7-9
D: -
CDR3: ASSHVQGYT

J: TRBJ1-4
V: TRBV25-1
D: -
CDR3: ASQQGLEKLF

J: TRBJ1-4
V: TRBV28
D: -
CDR3: ASSLRGVKLF

J: TRBJ2-7
V: TRBV9
D: TRBD2
CDR3: ASSVTAGGTYEQY

J: TRBJ1-1
V: TRBV9
D: -
CDR3: ASSSETGGTEAF

J: TRBJ1-3
V: TRBV9
D: -
CDR3: ASSSHPGRASGNTIY

J: TRBJ2-7
V: TRBV7-8
D: -
CDR3: ASSLVGQGYEQY

J: TRBJ1-5
V: TRBV6-2/TRBV6-3
D: -
CDR3: ASSYSKQLGQPQH

J: TRBJ2-3
V: TRBV9
D: -
CDR3: ASSVEGSTDTQY

J: TRBJ1-1
V: TRBV7-3
D: -
CDR3: ASSLYGQLNTEAF

J: TRBJ1-2
V: TRBV28
D: -
CDR3: ASSLLLGGYT

J: TRBJ1-1
V: TRBV3-1/TRBV3-2
D: -
CDR3: ASSQDRVNTEAF

J: TRBJ1-4
V: TRBV5-6
D: -
CDR3: ASSSPSGRGNEKLF

J: TRBJ2-7
V: TRBV3-1/TRBV3-2
D: -
CDR3: ASSQGSGTLPYEQY

J: TRBJ1-1
V: TRBV19
D: -
CDR3: ASTLYHGTSNTEAF

J: TRBJ1-3
V: TRBV30
D: -
CDR3: AWSSPRGLGTGNTIY

J: TRBJ2-3
V: TRBV11-2
D: TRBD1
CDR3: ASSLAQGVTDTQY

J: TRBJ2-7
V: TRBV5-6
D: TRBD1
CDR3: ASSLGGTDYEQY

J: TRBJ2-7
V: TRBV7-9
D: TRBD1
CDR3: ASSSGTGFVEQY

J: TRBJ2-2
V: TRBV25-1
D: -
CDR3: ASSDRRGNTGELF

J: TRBJ1-1
V: TRBV18
D: TRBD1
CDR3: ASSPGQTTEAF

J: TRBJ2-3
V: TRBV20-1
D: -
CDR3: SASGHHTDTQY

J: TRBJ2-3
V: TRBV2
D: -
CDR3: ASSEYVDTQY

J: TRBJ1-4
V: TRBV10-3
D: TRBD1
CDR3: AISDPDRVEKLF

J: TRBJ1-4
V: TRBV2
D: TRBD1
CDR3: ASSYTGTGDEKLF

J: TRBJ2-5
V: TRBV7-9
D: -
CDR3: ASSPLGGPRGTQY

J: TRBJ2-5
V: TRBV6-2/TRBV6-3
D: TRBD2
CDR3: ASSFKLADTQETQY

J: TRBJ2-5
V: TRBV2
D: -
CDR3: ASIPQRYQETQY

J: TRBJ2-7
V: TRBV18
D: TRBD2
CDR3: ASSNMLGDYSYEQY

J: TRBJ2-1
V: TRBV5-1
D: -
CDR3: ASSRGLAVYNEQF